The rows below give T cell receptor beta chains drawn from one sample of a study of immune evolution from preneoplasia to lung adenocarcinoma. Measured with immunoSEQ multiplex PCR; TCRdb has only the in-frame clones, and not every one. The sample shows about 11,000 clones, 78% of them seen only once. What was sequenced was FFPE minimally invasive lung adenocarcinoma tissue. The receptors here all came from a person aged 55-80 years with lung adenocarcinoma. The CDR3 runs from the conserved cysteine through the conserved F or W. D genes are given only for firm matches.

d_gene: TRBD1
j_gene: TRBJ2-5
v_gene: TRBV30
CDR3nt: TGTGCCTGGACCTTAAGGGGGCATGAGACCCAGTACTTC
CDR3aa: CAWTLRGHETQYF

d_gene: TRBD1
j_gene: TRBJ1-2
v_gene: TRBV9
CDR3nt: TGTGCCAGCAGCGTAGCCCCCCAGGGACAGGGGGATGGCTACACCTTC
CDR3aa: CASSVAPQGQGDGYTF

d_gene: -
j_gene: TRBJ1-2
v_gene: TRBV7-2
CDR3nt: TGTGCCAGCAGCTTATTGGGCGACGGGCTCTATGGTTACACCTTC
CDR3aa: CASSLLGDGLYGYTF

d_gene: -
j_gene: TRBJ2-5
v_gene: TRBV11-3
CDR3nt: TGTGCCAGCAGCTTAGAACCTCGGCAGTGGGGGGAGACCCAGTACTTC
CDR3aa: CASSLEPRQWGETQYF

d_gene: -
j_gene: TRBJ2-7
v_gene: TRBV4-3
CDR3nt: TGCGCCAGCAGCCAGCGCCAGGGCTCCTACGAGCAGTACTTC
CDR3aa: CASSQRQGSYEQYF

d_gene: -
j_gene: TRBJ1-3
v_gene: TRBV6-5
CDR3nt: TGTGCCAGCAGTTCGACGGGCGACTCTGGAAACACCATATATTTT
CDR3aa: CASSSTGDSGNTIYF

d_gene: -
j_gene: TRBJ2-7
v_gene: TRBV30
CDR3nt: TGTGCCTGTTCAGGGACCAACCAATTTTCCTACGAGCAGTACTTC
CDR3aa: CACSGTNQFSYEQYF

d_gene: TRBD1
j_gene: TRBJ1-1
v_gene: TRBV6-5
CDR3nt: TGTGCCAGCATTCCCACAGGGGTACACACTGAAGCTTTCTTT
CDR3aa: CASIPTGVHTEAFF

d_gene: -
j_gene: TRBJ1-2
v_gene: TRBV9
CDR3nt: TGTGCCAGCAGCCCGGCCGGGACGGCGGCGAACTATGGCTACACCTTC
CDR3aa: CASSPAGTAANYGYTF

d_gene: -
j_gene: TRBJ1-5
v_gene: TRBV5-6
CDR3nt: TGTGCCAGCAGCCCAGGCCGGCGCGATCAGCCCCAGCATTTT
CDR3aa: CASSPGRRDQPQHF